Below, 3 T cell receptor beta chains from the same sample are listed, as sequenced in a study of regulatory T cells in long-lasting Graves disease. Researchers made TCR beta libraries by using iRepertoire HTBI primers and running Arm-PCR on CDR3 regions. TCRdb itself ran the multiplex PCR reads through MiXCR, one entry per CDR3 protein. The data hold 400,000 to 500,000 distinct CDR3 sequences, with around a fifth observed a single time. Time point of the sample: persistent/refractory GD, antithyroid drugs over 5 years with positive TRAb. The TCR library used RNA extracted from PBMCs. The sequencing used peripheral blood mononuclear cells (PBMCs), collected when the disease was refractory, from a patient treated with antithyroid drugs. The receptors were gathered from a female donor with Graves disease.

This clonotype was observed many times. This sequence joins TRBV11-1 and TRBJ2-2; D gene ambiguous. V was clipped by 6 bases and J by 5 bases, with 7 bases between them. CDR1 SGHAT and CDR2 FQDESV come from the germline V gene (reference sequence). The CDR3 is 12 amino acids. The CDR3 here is CASSSYTGELFF. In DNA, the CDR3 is TGTGCCAGCAGTTCCTATACCGGGGAGCTGTTTTTT.

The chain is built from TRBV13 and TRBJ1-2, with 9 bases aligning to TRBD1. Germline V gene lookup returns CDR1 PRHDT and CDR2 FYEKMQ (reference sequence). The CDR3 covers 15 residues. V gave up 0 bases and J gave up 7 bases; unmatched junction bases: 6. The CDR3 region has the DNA TGTGCCAGCAGCTTAGGTCGGACAGGGGTGACTGGCTACACCTTC. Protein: CASSLGRTGVTGYTF.

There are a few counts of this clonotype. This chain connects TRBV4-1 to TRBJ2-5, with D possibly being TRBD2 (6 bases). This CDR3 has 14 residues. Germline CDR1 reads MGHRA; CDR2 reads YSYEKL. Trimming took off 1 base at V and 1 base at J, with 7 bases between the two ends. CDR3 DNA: TGCGCCAGCAGCCAAGGCGGGACCCAAGAGACCCAGTACTTC. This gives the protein CASSQGGTQETQYF.